Listed below are T cell receptor beta chains from one sample, sequenced in a study of identifying expanded T cells in peripheral blood. Clones were read by immunoSEQ multiplex PCR, and TCRdb kept only the in-frame ones, dropping some. The table records approximately 100,000 clones, 75% to 90% of them present only once. The sample comprised blood. These receptors originate from a person aged 18 to 70 in good health. Each CDR3 is given with its conserved first and last residue. D genes are given only for firm matches. Only part of the rows carry a size: once, few, many, or a class if the clone is expanded.

cdr3_length	clone_size	v_call	j_call	d_call	cdr3_aa	cdr3_nt
13	NA	TRBV4-1	TRBJ2-7	NA	CASRRQVTYEQYF	TGCGCCAGCAGGAGACAGGTTACCTACGAGCAGTACTTC
16	NA	TRBV19	TRBJ1-2	NA	CASSPFSGTNSYGYTF	TGTGCCAGTAGCCCCTTTTCGGGAACGAACTCCTATGGCTACACCTTC
13	NA	TRBV27	TRBJ2-7	NA	CASRTLESYEQYF	TGTGCCAGTCGGACTTTAGAATCCTACGAGCAGTACTTC
12	NA	TRBV5-1	TRBJ2-5	NA	CASSLPGETQYF	TGCGCCAGCAGCTTGCCCGGGGAGACCCAGTACTTC
14	NA	TRBV11-3	TRBJ2-7	NA	CASSPRGNSYEQYF	TGTGCCAGCAGTCCCCGGGGGAACTCCTACGAGCAGTACTTC
11	NA	TRBV2	TRBJ2-7	NA	CASSEVYEQYF	TGTGCCAGCAGTGAGGTATACGAGCAGTACTTC
17	NA	TRBV2	TRBJ2-7	NA	CASSDSYLQGGKDEQYF	TGTGCCAGCAGTGATTCCTACCTACAGGGGGGGAAGGACGAGCAGTACTTC
12	NA	TRBV29-1	TRBJ1-2	NA	CTDGHAYYGYTF	TGCACCGACGGTCACGCTTACTATGGCTACACCTTC
14	NA	TRBV28	TRBJ2-7	TRBD1	CASTLGTGLYEQYF	TGTGCCAGCACCCTGGGGACAGGGCTCTACGAGCAGTACTTC
14	NA	TRBV7-2	TRBJ2-7	NA	CASSLAAGSYEQYF	TGTGCCAGCAGCTTAGCTGCGGGTTCCTACGAGCAGTACTTC
15	NA	TRBV28	TRBJ1-1	NA	CASSLHLPSGTEAFF	TGTGCCAGCAGTTTACACCTTCCCAGTGGCACTGAAGCTTTCTTT
12	NA	TRBV5-1	TRBJ1-1	NA	CASSPRGHEAFF	TGCGCCAGCAGCCCCCGAGGGCATGAAGCTTTCTTT
13	NA	TRBV2	TRBJ2-1	NA	CASSDDYPGGQFF	TGTGCCAGCAGTGATGACTACCCCGGTGGGCAGTTCTTC
15	NA	TRBV27	TRBJ1-2	TRBD1	CASSSTRGQVYGYTF	TGTGCCAGCAGTTCGACCCGAGGACAGGTCTATGGCTACACCTTC
14	NA	TRBV4-2	TRBJ1-5	NA	CASSQDRAYQPQHF	TGTGCCAGCAGCCAAGATCGGGCTTATCAGCCCCAGCATTTT
16	NA	TRBV28	TRBJ2-7	NA	CASSLGGQPHSYEQYF	TGTGCCAGCAGTTTAGGCGGACAGCCCCACTCCTACGAGCAGTACTTC
13	once	TRBV10-3	TRBJ2-7	NA	CAITGLQGGEQYF	TGTGCCATCACGGGCCTACAAGGGGGAGAGCAATACTTC
14	NA	TRBV5-6	TRBJ2-7	TRBD2	CASSIGLAAYEQYF	TGTGCCAGCAGCATAGGACTAGCGGCCTACGAGCAGTACTTC
12	NA	TRBV11-2	TRBJ2-5	NA	CASSPNGETQYF	TGTGCCAGCAGCCCCAACGGAGAGACCCAGTACTTC
17	few	TRBV5-1	TRBJ2-7	NA	CASSMPSRGPFTYEQYF	TGCGCCAGCAGCATGCCCTCGAGAGGGCCTTTTACCTACGAGCAGTACTTC
14	NA	TRBV6-1	TRBJ2-1	TRBD2	CASISSGGAFEQFF	TGTGCCAGCATAAGCAGCGGGGGGGCCTTTGAGCAGTTCTTC
13	once	TRBV7-2	TRBJ2-5	NA	CASSFYREETQYF	TGTGCCAGCAGCTTCTACAGGGAAGAGACCCAGTACTTC
14	NA	TRBV6-5	TRBJ1-1	TRBD1	CASSRDRISAEAFF	TGTGCCAGCAGTCGGGACAGGATTTCCGCTGAAGCTTTCTTT
18	NA	TRBV7-9	TRBJ1-5	NA	CASSAIRILGGPNQPQHF	TGTGCCAGCAGCGCTATCCGAATACTAGGGGGACCGAATCAGCCCCAGCATTTT
15	NA	TRBV5-1	TRBJ1-6	TRBD1	CASSLAGQGNSPLHF	TGCGCCAGCAGCTTGGCGGGACAGGGGAATTCACCCCTCCACTTT
19	NA	TRBV27	TRBJ1-1	NA	CASSLSFRGGGGMNTEAFF	TGTGCCAGCAGTTTATCCTTCCGGGGAGGAGGGGGTATGAACACTGAAGCTTTCTTT
15	once	TRBV6-5	TRBJ2-7	NA	CASSYSRGNSYEQYF	TGTGCCAGCAGTTACTCCAGGGGCAATTCCTACGAGCAGTACTTC
11	NA	TRBV7-2	TRBJ1-2	TRBD1	CASSFGTGHTF	TGTGCCAGCAGCTTTGGGACAGGGCACACCTTC
16	NA	TRBV4-3	TRBJ2-3	NA	CASSQEQGGIADTQYF	TGCGCCAGCAGCCAAGAGCAGGGGGGTATCGCAGATACGCAGTATTTT
13	NA	TRBV28	TRBJ1-3	NA	CASSFFTGNTIYF	TGTGCCAGCAGTTTTTTTACTGGAAACACCATATATTTT
14	NA	TRBV2	TRBJ2-5	NA	CASSGPQGRETQYF	TGTGCCAGCAGTGGACCACAGGGGAGGGAGACCCAGTACTTC
16	few	TRBV5-1	TRBJ2-1	TRBD2	CASSQTGTSSYNEQFF	TGCGCCAGCAGCCAAACCGGGACTAGCTCCTACAATGAGCAGTTCTTC
16	NA	TRBV5-6	TRBJ1-1	TRBD1	CASSSQMGDRDTEAFF	TGTGCCAGCAGCTCACAGATGGGGGACAGAGACACTGAAGCTTTCTTT
11	NA	TRBV7-6	TRBJ2-5	NA	CASSFAETQYF	TGTGCCAGCAGTTTCGCAGAGACCCAGTACTTC
15	NA	TRBV10-3	TRBJ1-5	NA	CAISGTGRNNQPQHF	TGTGCCATCAGTGGGACGGGACGGAACAATCAGCCCCAGCATTTT
18	NA	TRBV4-3	TRBJ2-2	TRBD1	CASSQDRGTGVITGELFF	TGCGCCAGCAGCCAAGATCGTGGGACAGGGGTCATCACCGGGGAGCTGTTTTTT
14	few	TRBV18	TRBJ1-5	NA	CASSFDGGNQPQHF	TGTGCCAGCTCATTCGACGGGGGTAATCAGCCCCAGCATTTT
16	NA	TRBV4-2	TRBJ1-1	TRBD1	CASSQDGDRLNTEAFF	TGTGCCAGCAGCCAAGATGGGGACAGGTTGAACACTGAAGCTTTCTTT
20	NA	TRBV23-1	TRBJ1-2	TRBD1	CASSQTSEGGQGPPNYGYTF	TGCGCCAGCAGTCAAACCTCGGAGGGGGGACAGGGCCCTCCTAACTATGGCTACACCTTC
12	NA	TRBV18	TRBJ2-5	NA	CASSPTPETQYF	TGTGCCAGCTCACCAACCCCGGAGACCCAGTACTTC
15	NA	TRBV6-1	TRBJ2-1	TRBD2	CASSELAGGPLEQFF	TGTGCCAGCAGTGAACTAGCGGGGGGGCCTCTTGAGCAGTTCTTC
15	NA	TRBV6-5	TRBJ1-1	TRBD1	CASSYTGTENTEAFF	TGTGCCAGCAGTTACACCGGGACAGAGAACACTGAAGCTTTCTTT
14	once	TRBV10-3	TRBJ1-5	NA	CAISRQGLNQPQHF	TGTGCCATCAGTAGGCAGGGTTTAAATCAGCCCCAGCATTTT
18	NA	TRBV5-4	TRBJ2-1	TRBD2	CASSSRILSSGGYNEQFF	TGTGCCAGCAGCTCCCGGATACTTAGTAGCGGGGGATACAATGAGCAGTTCTTC
14	NA	TRBV28	TRBJ1-2	NA	CASSLVYANYGYTF	TGTGCCAGCAGTTTAGTGTATGCTAACTATGGCTACACCTTC